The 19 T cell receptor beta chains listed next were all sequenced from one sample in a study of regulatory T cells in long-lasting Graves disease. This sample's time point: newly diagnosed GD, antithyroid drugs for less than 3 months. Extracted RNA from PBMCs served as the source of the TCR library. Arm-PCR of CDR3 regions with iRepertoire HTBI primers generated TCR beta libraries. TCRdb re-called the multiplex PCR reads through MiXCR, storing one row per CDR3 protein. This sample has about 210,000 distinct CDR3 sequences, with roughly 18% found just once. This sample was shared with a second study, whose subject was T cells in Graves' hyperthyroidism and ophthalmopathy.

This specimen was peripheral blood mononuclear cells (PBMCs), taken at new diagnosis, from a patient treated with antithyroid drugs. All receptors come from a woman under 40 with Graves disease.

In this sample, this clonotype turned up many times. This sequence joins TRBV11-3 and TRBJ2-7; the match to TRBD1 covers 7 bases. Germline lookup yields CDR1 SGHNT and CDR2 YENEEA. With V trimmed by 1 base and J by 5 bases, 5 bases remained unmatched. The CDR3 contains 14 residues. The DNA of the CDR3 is TGTGCCAGCAGCTTAGGACAGGGAGCCAACGAGCAGTACTTC. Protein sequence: CASSLGQGANEQYF. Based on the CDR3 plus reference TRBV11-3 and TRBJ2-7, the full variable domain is EAGVVQSPRYKIIEKKQPVAFWCNPISGHNTLYWYLQNLGQGPELLIRYENEEAVDDSQLPKDRFSAERLKGVDSTLKIQPAELGDSAVYLCASSLGQGANEQYFGPGTRLTVT.

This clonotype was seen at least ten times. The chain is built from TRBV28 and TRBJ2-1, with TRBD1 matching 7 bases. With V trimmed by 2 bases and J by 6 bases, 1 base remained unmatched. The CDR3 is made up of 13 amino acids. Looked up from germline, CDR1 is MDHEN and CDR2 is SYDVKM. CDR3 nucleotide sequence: TGTGCCAGCAGTTTAAGGGGGCTCAATGAGCAGTTCTTC. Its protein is CASSLRGLNEQFF.

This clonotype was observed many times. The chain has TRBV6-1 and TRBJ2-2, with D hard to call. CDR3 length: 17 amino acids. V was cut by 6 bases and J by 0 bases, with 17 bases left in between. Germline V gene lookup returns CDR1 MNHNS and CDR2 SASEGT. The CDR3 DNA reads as TGTGCCAGCAGGCCATTTGTCCGTACCGCGAACACCGGGGAGCTGTTTTTT. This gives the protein CASRPFVRTANTGELFF.

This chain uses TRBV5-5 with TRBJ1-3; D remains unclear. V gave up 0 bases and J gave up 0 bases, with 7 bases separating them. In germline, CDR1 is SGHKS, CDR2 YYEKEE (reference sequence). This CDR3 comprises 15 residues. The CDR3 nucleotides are TGTGCCAGCAGCTTGGTAACCTCCTCTGGAAACACCATATATTTT. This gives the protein CASSLVTSSGNTIYF.

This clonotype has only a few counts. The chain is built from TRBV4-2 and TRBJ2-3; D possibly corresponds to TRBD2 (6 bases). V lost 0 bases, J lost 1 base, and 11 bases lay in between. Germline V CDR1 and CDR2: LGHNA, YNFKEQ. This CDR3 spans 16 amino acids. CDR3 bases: TGTGCCAGCAGCCAAGATCGCGCGGGACGCACAGATACGCAGTATTTT. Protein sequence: CASSQDRAGRTDTQYF.

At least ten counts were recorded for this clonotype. CDR3 coding DNA: TGTGCCAGCAGTATAAAACAGGGGCTGTTCACTGAAGCTTTCTTT. As protein: CASSIKQGLFTEAFF. The chain joins TRBV28 to TRBJ1-1; 7 bases map to TRBD1. CDR3 length: 15 amino acids. The junction had 10 bases not matched to a gene; V was cut back by 5 bases and J by 4 bases. Germline CDR1 is MDHEN and CDR2 is SYDVKM.

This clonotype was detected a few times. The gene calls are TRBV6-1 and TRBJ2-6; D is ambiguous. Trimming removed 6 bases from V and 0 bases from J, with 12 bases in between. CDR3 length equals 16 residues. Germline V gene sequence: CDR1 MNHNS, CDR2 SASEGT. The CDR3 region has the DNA TGTGCCAGCAGCCGGACGATACTCTCTGGGGCCAACGTCCTGACTTTC. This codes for CASSRTILSGANVLTF.

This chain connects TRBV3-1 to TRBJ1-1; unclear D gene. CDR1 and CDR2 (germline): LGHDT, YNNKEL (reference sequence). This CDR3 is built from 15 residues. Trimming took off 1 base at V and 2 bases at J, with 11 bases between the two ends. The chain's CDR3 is CASSQATIKNTEAFF. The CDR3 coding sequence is TGTGCCAGCAGCCAAGCGACCATAAAAAACACTGAAGCTTTCTTT.

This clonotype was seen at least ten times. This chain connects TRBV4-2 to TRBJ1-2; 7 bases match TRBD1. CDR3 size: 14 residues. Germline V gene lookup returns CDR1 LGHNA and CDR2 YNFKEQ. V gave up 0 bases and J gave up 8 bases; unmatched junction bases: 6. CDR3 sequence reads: CASSQDEGGRGYTF. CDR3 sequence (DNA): TGTGCCAGCAGCCAAGATGAAGGGGGCAGGGGCTACACCTTC.

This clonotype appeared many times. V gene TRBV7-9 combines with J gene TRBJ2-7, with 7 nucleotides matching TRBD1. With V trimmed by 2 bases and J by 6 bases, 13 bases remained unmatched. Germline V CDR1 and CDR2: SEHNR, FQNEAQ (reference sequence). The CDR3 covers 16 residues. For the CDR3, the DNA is TGTGCCAGCAGCTTAAGGGTAGGGACAGAAGTCGGCGAGCAGTACTTC. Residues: CASSLRVGTEVGEQYF.

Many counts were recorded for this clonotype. As DNA, the CDR3 is TGTGCCAGCAAGGGGGACGGTGGTAACACTGAAGCTTTCTTT. It encodes CASKGDGGNTEAFF. This rearrangement joins TRBV6-1 to TRBJ1-1, with D possibly being TRBD1 (6 bases). The V gene lost 7 bases and the J gene lost 2 bases, with 14 bases spanning the gap. This CDR3 contains 14 residues. CDR1 and CDR2 from the germline V gene are MNHNS and SASEGT.

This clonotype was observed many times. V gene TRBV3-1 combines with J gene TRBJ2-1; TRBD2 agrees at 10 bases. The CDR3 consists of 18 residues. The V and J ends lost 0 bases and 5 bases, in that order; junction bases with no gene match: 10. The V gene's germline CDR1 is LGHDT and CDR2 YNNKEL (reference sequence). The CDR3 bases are TGTGCCAGCAGCCAAGAAGGGAATCTAGCGGGAGACCACAATGAGCAGTTCTTC. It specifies CASSQEGNLAGDHNEQFF.

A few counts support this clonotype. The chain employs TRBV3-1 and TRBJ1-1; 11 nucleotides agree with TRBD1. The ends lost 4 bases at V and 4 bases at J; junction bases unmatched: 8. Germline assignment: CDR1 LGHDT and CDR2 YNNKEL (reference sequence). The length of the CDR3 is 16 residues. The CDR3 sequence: CASSPPTGTGGTEAFF. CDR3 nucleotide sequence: TGTGCCAGCAGCCCCCCGACTGGGACAGGGGGCACTGAAGCTTTCTTT.

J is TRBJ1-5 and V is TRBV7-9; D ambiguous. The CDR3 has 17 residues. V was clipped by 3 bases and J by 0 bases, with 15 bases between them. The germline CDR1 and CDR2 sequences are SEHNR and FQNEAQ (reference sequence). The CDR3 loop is CASSFVPGIRSNQPQHF. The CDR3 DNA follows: TGTGCCAGCAGCTTTGTCCCCGGCATTCGTAGCAATCAGCCCCAGCATTTT. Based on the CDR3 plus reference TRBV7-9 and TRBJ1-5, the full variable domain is DTGVSQNPRHKITKRGQNVTFRCDPISEHNRLYWYRQTLGQGPEFLTYFQNEAQLEKSRLLSDRFSAERPKGSFSTLEIQRTEQGDSAMYLCASSFVPGIRSNQPQHFGDGTRLSIL.

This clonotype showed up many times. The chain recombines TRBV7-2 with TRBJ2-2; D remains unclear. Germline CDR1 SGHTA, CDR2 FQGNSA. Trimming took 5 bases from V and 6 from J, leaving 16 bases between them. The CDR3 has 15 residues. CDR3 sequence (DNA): TGTGCCAGCAGCATGACTCCCGGGTTGGCCGGGGAGCTGTTTTTT. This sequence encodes CASSMTPGLAGELFF.

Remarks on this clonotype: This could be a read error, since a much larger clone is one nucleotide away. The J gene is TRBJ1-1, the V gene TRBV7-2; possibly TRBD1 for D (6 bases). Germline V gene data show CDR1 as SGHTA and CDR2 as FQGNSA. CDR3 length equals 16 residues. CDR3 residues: CASSFFQGQGTTEASF. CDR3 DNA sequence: TGTGCCAGCAGCTTTTTCCAGGGACAAGGTACGACTGAAGCTTCCTTT.

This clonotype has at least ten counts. CDR3 region: CASSAQALAMNTEAFF. CDR3 sequence (DNA): TGTGCCAGCAGCGCCCAGGCGTTAGCCATGAACACTGAAGCTTTCTTT. The chain combines TRBV6-2 or TRBV6-3 with TRBJ1-1; the D is unclear. V lost 6 bases to trimming and J lost 0 bases, with 17 bases between them. The CDR3 loop spans 16 amino acids. CDR1 and CDR2 (germline): MNHEY, SVGEGT.

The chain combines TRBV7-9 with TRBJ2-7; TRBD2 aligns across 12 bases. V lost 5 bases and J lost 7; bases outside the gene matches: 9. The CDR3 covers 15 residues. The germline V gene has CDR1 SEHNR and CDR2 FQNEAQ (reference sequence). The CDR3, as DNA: TGTGCCAGCAGCCCTCTAGCGGGGGGGCGGAATGAGCAGTACTTC. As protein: CASSPLAGGRNEQYF.

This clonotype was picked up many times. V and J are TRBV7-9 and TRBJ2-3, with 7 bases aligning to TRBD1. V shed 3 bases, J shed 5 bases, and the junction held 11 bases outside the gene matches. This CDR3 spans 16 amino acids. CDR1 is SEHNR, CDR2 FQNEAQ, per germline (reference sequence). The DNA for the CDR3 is TGTGCCAGCAGCTTGTTGGGGGAGCACAGGGGAGATACGCAGTATTTT. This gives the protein CASSLLGEHRGDTQYF.